This TCR beta chain is drawn from a study of circulating and synovial CD4+ cells in juvenile arthritis. Findings and caveats of the study: The pathogenic-like versus bulk T cell difference escaped Vbeta family analysis. These blood cells shared more CDR3 sequences with synovium than bulk blood. These repertoires were less diverse than bulk blood CD4 repertoires. CPL and bulk CD4 samples differed at least tenfold in T cell genomes.

This clone was observed a single time. Its antigen is unknown. V gave up 4 bases and J gave up 2 bases, with 11 bases separating them. The CDR3 is 14 amino acids. CDR1 and CDR2 from the germline V gene are MDHEN and SYDVKM. Sequencing used immunoSEQ multiplex PCR; TCRdb keeps in-frame clones, though not all of them. The profile shows 30,000 to 40,000 clones, about 95% of them singletons. The chain is built from TRBV28 and TRBJ2-5; possibly TRBD2 for D (7 bases). The specimen sequenced was CD4+ T cells from blood. This sequence was found in a human donor with juvenile idiopathic arthritis. The CDR3 nucleotides read TGTGCCAGCAGTTCGGGGGGCCGTCAAGAGACCCAGTACTTC. This codes for CASSSGGRQETQYF.